Following are 21 T cell receptor beta chains from one sample sequenced in a study of OX40 agonist ivuxolimab in advanced cancers. Assay: immunoSEQ multiplex PCR; the TCRdb copy retains only in-frame clones and omits some. The table shows about 41,000 clones, with over 75% occurring only once. The source was CD4+ or CD8+ T cells sorted from blood, collected in a trial of the OX40 agonist ivuxolimab. These receptor sequences come from an adult with an advanced solid tumor such as melanoma, head and neck, liver or kidney cancer.

The genes are TRBV28 and TRBJ1-1; 8 nucleotides agree with TRBD1. Trimming took 5 bases from V and 5 from J; bases not matched to a gene: 10. This CDR3 is 15 amino acids long. Germline V gives CDR1 MDHEN, CDR2 SYDVKM. CDR3 nucleotides: TGTGCCAGCAGTCCTCAGACAGGGGCTAGTACTGAAGCTTTCTTT. Translation: CASSPQTGASTEAFF.

The chain is built from TRBV12-5 and TRBJ2-1; weak D call: TRBD1 (6 bases). The CDR3 extends over 13 amino acids. Germline V lookup: CDR1 LGHNT, CDR2 FRNRAP. The V and J ends lost 6 bases and 12 bases respectively, with 18 bases between them. The DNA of the CDR3 is TGTGCTAGTGGGGTCGGACAGCCCCTGGGGCAGTTCTTC. This encodes CASGVGQPLGQFF.

The rearrangement joins TRBV12-5 to TRBJ2-1, with TRBD2 matching over 13 bases. The CDR3 totals 19 residues. The germline gives CDR1 LGHNT, CDR2 FRNRAP. The ends lost 5 bases at V and 0 bases at J; junction bases unmatched: 10. DNA of the CDR3: TGTGCTAGTGGTCCTGGACTAGCGGGAGTCAGAAACTCCTACAATGAGCAGTTCTTC. This translates into CASGPGLAGVRNSYNEQFF.

The rearrangement links TRBV7-9 to TRBJ1-6; D is possibly TRBD1 (5 bases). Germline CDR1 is SEHNR and CDR2 is FQNEAQ (reference sequence). V shed 5 bases and J shed 7 bases, with 15 bases lying between them. The CDR3 has 15 residues. CDR3 residues: CASSQRDGRNSPLHF. CDR3 nucleotide sequence: TGTGCCAGCAGCCAACGGGACGGGAGGAATTCACCCCTCCACTTT.

The chain couples TRBV9 to TRBJ2-1; D is uncertain. The CDR3 spans 15 residues. Germline V gene data show CDR1 as SGDLS and CDR2 as YYNGEE. V was cut by 1 base and J by 1 base, with 9 bases left in between. The CDR3 region is CASSVLGKSYNEQFF. The CDR3 coding sequence is TGTGCCAGCAGCGTATTAGGGAAATCCTACAATGAGCAGTTCTTC.

The CDR3 bases are TGCGCCAGCAGCCAAGAGGAGGGGGAGGAACTGTTTTTT. Amino acid sequence: CASSQEEGEELFF. J is TRBJ1-4 and V is TRBV4-1, with D possibly matching TRBD1 (6 bases). The ends were cut back, 0 bases at V and 12 bases at J, with 11 bases in the middle. There are 13 residues in the CDR3. Germline-derived CDR1 and CDR2 are MGHRA and YSYEKL.

The gene calls are TRBV18 and TRBJ1-5; TRBD1 aligns across 11 bases. Germline CDR1 KGHSH, CDR2 LQKENI. V was clipped by 4 bases and J by 5 bases; unmatched bases: 10. The CDR3 consists of 17 residues. The CDR3 nucleotides are TGTGCCAGCTCACTTAGCACCGGGACAGGGGGGGATCAGCCCCAGCATTTT. Its protein product is CASSLSTGTGGDQPQHF. Drawing the rest from reference TRBV18 and TRBJ1-5, the complete variable domain is NAGVMQNPRHLVRRRGQEARLRCSPMKGHSHVYWYRQLPEEGLKFMVYLQKENIIDESGMPKERFSAEFPKEGPSILRIQQVVRGDSAAYFCASSLSTGTGGDQPQHFGDGTRLSIL.

The chain employs TRBV29-1 and TRBJ2-1; tentatively, D is TRBD1 (5 bases). V gave up 7 bases and J gave up 8 bases, with 21 bases separating them. Germline V gene data show CDR1 as SQVTM and CDR2 as ANQGSEA. The CDR3 is 14 amino acids. DNA for the CDR3: TGCAGCGCCCGCCCCCTTGGGGCCTCTTATGAGCAGTTCTTC. Residues: CSARPLGASYEQFF.

The gene calls are TRBV6-6 and TRBJ2-7; D possibly corresponds to TRBD2 (7 bases). V was clipped by 6 bases and J by 2 bases, with 14 bases between them. From germline, CDR1 is MNHNY and CDR2 SVGAGI (reference sequence). The CDR3 runs to 14 residues. CDR3 in DNA: TGTGCCAGCAGCAGGGAGGGGGGGGCCTACGAGCAGTACTTC. Translation gives CASSREGGAYEQYF.

The rearrangement uses TRBV18 and TRBJ1-2; D might be TRBD1 (5 bases). V was shortened by 4 bases and J by 6 bases, with 15 bases between the two germline ends. CDR1 KGHSH and CDR2 LQKENI come from the germline V gene. This CDR3 is built from 14 residues. The CDR3 DNA reads TGTGCCAGCTCACGAGCATGGCAGGGTGATGGCTACACCTTC. Translation: CASSRAWQGDGYTF.

The chain employs TRBV28 and TRBJ1-5, with 12 positions matching TRBD1. Germline trimming cut 6 bases from V and 6 bases from J; bases unmatched to any gene: 9. This CDR3 has 16 amino acids. CDR1 MDHEN and CDR2 SYDVKM come from the germline V gene. In nucleotides, the CDR3 is TGTGCCAGCAGCGTCGGAGGGACAGGGGGCCTTCAGCCCCAGCATTTT. This sequence encodes CASSVGGTGGLQPQHF.

This clone was observed a single time. The chain recombines TRBV21-1 with TRBJ2-5. TRBV21-1 is termed a pseudogene. CDR3 length: 16 amino acids. The CDR3 loop reads CASSSGRASPGETQYF. DNA of the CDR3: TGTGCCAGCAGCAGTGGCCGGGCCTCACCGGGAGAGACCCAGTACTTC.

The V gene is TRBV11-3, the J gene TRBJ2-7; tentative D call: TRBD1 (5 bases). Deletions cut 4 bases from V and 0 bases from J, with 13 bases between. Germline CDR1 reads SGHNT; CDR2 reads YENEEA. The CDR3 runs 15 residues. The CDR3 DNA reads TGTGCCAGCAGCTCCCTCCTAGACAGCTCCTACGAGCAGTACTTC. Amino acid sequence: CASSSLLDSSYEQYF. The variable domain in full, with the rest retrieved from reference TRBV11-3 and TRBJ2-7, is EAGVVQSPRYKIIEKKQPVAFWCNPISGHNTLYWYLQNLGQGPELLIRYENEEAVDDSQLPKDRFSAERLKGVDSTLKIQPAELGDSAVYLCASSSLLDSSYEQYFGPGTRLTVT.

The chain has TRBV11-3 and TRBJ2-5, with a weak D call TRBD2 (5 bases). The V gene's germline CDR1 is SGHNT and CDR2 YENEEA. V was cut by 1 base and J by 2 bases, with 17 bases left in between. The length of the CDR3 is 17 residues. The CDR3 DNA is TGTGCCAGCAGCTTAGTTCGGTCGGGGAGATGGCAAGAGACCCAGTACTTC. Protein product: CASSLVRSGRWQETQYF. Full variable domain (rest looked up from reference TRBV11-3 and TRBJ2-5): EAGVVQSPRYKIIEKKQPVAFWCNPISGHNTLYWYLQNLGQGPELLIRYENEEAVDDSQLPKDRFSAERLKGVDSTLKIQPAELGDSAVYLCASSLVRSGRWQETQYFGPGTRLLVL.

The chain has TRBV6-1 and TRBJ2-4; 9 bases fit TRBD1. There are 15 residues in the CDR3. V was clipped by 6 bases and J by 10 bases; unmatched bases: 13. CDR1 and CDR2 (germline): MNHNS, SASEGT. The CDR3 reads CASSSGQGLSAIQYF. The CDR3 region has the DNA TGTGCCAGCAGCTCGGGACAGGGTCTATCTGCGATTCAGTACTTC.

This clone has just a few counts. The V gene is TRBV11-3, the J gene TRBJ2-7, with D perhaps matching TRBD2 (6 bases). With 1 base removed from V and 4 bases from J, the gap between germline ends came to 11 bases. Germline V CDR1 and CDR2: SGHNT, YENEEA. This CDR3 has 14 residues. The CDR3 coding sequence is TGTGCCAGCAGCTTAGCGGGACTTAATTACGAGCAGTACTTC. Translation gives CASSLAGLNYEQYF. Together with reference TRBV11-3 and TRBJ2-7, the CDR3 gives the full variable domain: EAGVVQSPRYKIIEKKQPVAFWCNPISGHNTLYWYLQNLGQGPELLIRYENEEAVDDSQLPKDRFSAERLKGVDSTLKIQPAELGDSAVYLCASSLAGLNYEQYFGPGTRLTVT.

The J gene is TRBJ2-7, the V gene TRBV10-3; no clear D gene. CDR1 and CDR2 from the germline V gene are ENHRY and SYGVKD. The CDR3 is 12 amino acids. V was pared by 11 bases and J by 0 bases, with 11 bases between. CDR3 protein: CASRTDSYEQYF. The CDR3 bases are TGTGCCTCCCGGACGGACTCCTACGAGCAGTACTTC.

The chain combines TRBV6-6 with TRBJ2-1; D is ambiguous. The V and J ends lost 4 bases and 10 bases respectively, with 14 bases between them. This CDR3 region has 13 residues. Looked up from germline, CDR1 is MNHNY and CDR2 is SVGAGI (reference sequence). The CDR3 nucleotides are TGTGCCAGCAGTTTACTGCGACCCTCGGAGCAGTTCTTC. Translating it yields CASSLLRPSEQFF.

The V gene is TRBV27, the J gene TRBJ2-2; no firm D call. The germline V gene has CDR1 MNHEY and CDR2 SMNVEV (reference sequence). Trimming removed 0 bases from V and 6 bases from J, with 8 bases in between. There are 14 residues in the CDR3. This chain's CDR3 is CASSLSPGAGELFF. The DNA for the CDR3 is TGTGCCAGCAGTTTATCGCCCGGCGCCGGGGAGCTGTTTTTT.

V is TRBV6-5 and J is TRBJ2-7, with D unresolved. The CDR3 runs to 11 residues. Trimming pared 6 bases from V and 2 bases from J, leaving 5 bases between. Germline V gene data show CDR1 as MNHEY and CDR2 as SVGAGI. The CDR3 is CASRTAYEQYF. The DNA for the CDR3 is TGTGCCAGCAGAACAGCCTACGAGCAGTACTTC.

This clone was observed once. The V gene is TRBV5-1, the J gene TRBJ2-7; a possible D gene is TRBD2 (6 bases). CDR3 length: 15 amino acids. Trimming removed 0 bases from V and 0 bases from J, with 10 bases in between. Germline CDR1 reads SGHRS; CDR2 reads YFSETQ. The CDR3: CASSLVRGSSYEQYF. The CDR3, as DNA: TGCGCCAGCAGCTTGGTCCGGGGGAGCTCCTACGAGCAGTACTTC.